This entry concerns a single TCR beta chain. Its antigen remains unknown. This sample was included in a study of a mutant IDH1 vaccine in newly diagnosed glioma. Across the study: Initiation of the vaccine course occurred 4-6 weeks after radiotherapy alone, or alongside temozolomide cycles. Among treated patients, approximately 62% were male and approximately 40% female, and mean age was approximately 40 years. Pretreatment consisted of radiotherapy, temozolomide, or both, with most receiving both.

The germline CDR1 and CDR2 sequences are MNHEY and SMNVEV (reference sequence). V lost 1 base to trimming and J lost 3 bases, with 0 bases between them. This CDR3 spans 12 amino acids. TCRdb's table, derived via immunoSEQ multiplex PCR, lists solely in-frame clones and lacks some. The sample gives roughly 86,000 clones, around nine tenths of which show up once; 0.6% to 0.95% is in the top ten. The time point is: week 47, end of study. Topical imiquimod was applied with each vaccine dose, which held 300 ug of mutant IDH1 20-mer peptide. There were eight vaccinations for patients, given in weeks 1, 3, 5, 7, 11, 15, 19 and 23.

The material was PBMCs, obtained from a glioma patient whose treatment included an IDH1 peptide vaccine. This sequence joins TRBV27 and TRBJ2-2, with no clear D. This clonotype was obtained from a woman aged 45 to 65 with glioma. CDR3 bases: TGTGCCAGCAGTTTATACACCGGGGAGCTGTTTTTT. Its protein is CASSLYTGELFF.